Included here is one T cell receptor beta chain sequence, with context. What it recognizes is unknown. Profiling relied on immunoSEQ multiplex PCR, and the TCRdb table lists in-frame clones only, not all of them. Of 300,000 to 400,000 clones in the sample, 93% are singletons; the top ten hold roughly 5.8%. The sample is drawn from a study of brain T cells in children with intractable seizures. Study conclusions and caveats: HCMV serostatus was not known, and viral specificity came from CDR3 similarity only. Absence of clones before surgery may stem from lower sequencing depth.

This sample's time point: blood from clinic visit 5 months post-surgery; TSC patient then seizure free. Only cases whose brain tissue showed the highest T cell transcript signatures were sequenced. At least one anti-epileptic drug was given before surgery. V lost 3 bases to trimming and J lost 1 base, with 15 bases between them. Germline V lookup: CDR1 LNHDA, CDR2 SQIVND (reference sequence). The CDR3 covers 16 residues. The clonotype was recovered from a boy under two years old with tuberous sclerosis and intractable seizures. V gene TRBV19 combines with J gene TRBJ2-5, with D perhaps matching TRBD1 or TRBD2 (6 bases each). This specimen consisted of peripheral blood, obtained around 5 months after surgery. The CDR3 nucleotides are TGTGCCAGTAGTATCGGGGGCCAGGGGACCCAAGAGACCCAGTACTTC. Protein: CASSIGGQGTQETQYF.